The clone carrying this T cell receptor beta chain was observed a few times. These data come from a study of cytomegalovirus exposure and HLA in healthy donors. Use of 60 Vbeta and 13 Jbeta primers characterized the PCR. In the original workflow: The authors later counted roughly 77 million unique TCR beta chains, some 12 million of them shared. The repertoire was sequenced with immunoSEQ multiplex PCR; TCRdb's copy has only in-frame clones and lacks some. The DNA gave D and trimming, while V, J and clone size come from that table. The data show approximately 190,000 clones, roughly 80% seen once. Trimming took off 4 bases at V and 4 bases at J, with 17 bases between the two ends. Germline loops: CDR1 SGHDN, CDR2 FVKESK. The CDR3 spans 16 residues.

The V call is TRBV14, the J call TRBJ2-1, with TRBD2 as a possible D gene (6 bases). This TCR was recovered from a man between 40 and 49 years old in good health and CMV-seropositive. Source material: PBMCs. CDR3 region: CASSPAKEGRYNEQFF. CDR3 coding DNA: TGTGCCAGCAGCCCTGCCAAAGAGGGGAGGTACAATGAGCAGTTCTTC.